Listed here are 4 T cell receptor beta chains from one sample, sequenced in a study of blood T cell repertoires in COVID-19. Here immunoSEQ multiplex PCR was the method, and the copy in TCRdb shows in-frame clones only, minus some. Here the sample spans some 140,000 clones, about four fifths being singletons. Source material: peripheral blood. All receptors come from a woman aged 70-85 years with COVID-19, enrolled during active disease.

The chain recombines TRBV19 with TRBJ1-2, with D unresolved. From germline, CDR1 is LNHDA and CDR2 SQIVND (reference sequence). This CDR3 has 13 amino acids. The V gene lost 11 bases and the J gene lost 6 bases, with 19 bases spanning the gap. The CDR3 sequence: CASTASGINGYTF. Written as DNA, the CDR3 is TGTGCCTCTACGGCCTCCGGGATTAATGGCTACACCTTC.

The chain carries TRBV27 and TRBJ1-1; TRBD1 matches at 7 bases. Losses at the gene ends were 5 bases for V and 4 bases for J; bases not matched to a gene: 10. Germline assignment: CDR1 MNHEY and CDR2 SMNVEV (reference sequence). CDR3 length: 15 amino acids. The CDR3 bases are TGTGCCAGCAGTCAAGAGATTCACAGGGGCACTGAAGCTTTCTTT. Translation: CASSQEIHRGTEAFF.

Remarks on this clone: Other DNA sequences of this sample code for an identical CDR3. This chain uses TRBV28 with TRBJ1-2; 8 positions agree with TRBD1. Germline V gene data show CDR1 as MDHEN and CDR2 as SYDVKM. There are 13 residues in the CDR3. Unmatched junction bases numbered 8, after V lost 6 bases and J lost 8 bases. The CDR3 reads CASSPGQGGGYTF. The CDR3 DNA reads as TGTGCCAGCAGCCCCGGACAGGGTGGAGGCTACACCTTC.

The gene calls are TRBV4-3 and TRBJ2-3; the match to TRBD1 covers 8 bases. The V segment lost 4 bases and the J segment 1 base; nucleotides outside the gene matches: 4. CDR1 and CDR2 from the germline V gene are LGHNA and YSLEER. CDR3 length: 15 residues. In DNA form, the CDR3 reads TGCGCCAGCAGCCCCCTGACAGGGGGCACAGATACGCAGTATTTT. This codes for CASSPLTGGTDTQYF.